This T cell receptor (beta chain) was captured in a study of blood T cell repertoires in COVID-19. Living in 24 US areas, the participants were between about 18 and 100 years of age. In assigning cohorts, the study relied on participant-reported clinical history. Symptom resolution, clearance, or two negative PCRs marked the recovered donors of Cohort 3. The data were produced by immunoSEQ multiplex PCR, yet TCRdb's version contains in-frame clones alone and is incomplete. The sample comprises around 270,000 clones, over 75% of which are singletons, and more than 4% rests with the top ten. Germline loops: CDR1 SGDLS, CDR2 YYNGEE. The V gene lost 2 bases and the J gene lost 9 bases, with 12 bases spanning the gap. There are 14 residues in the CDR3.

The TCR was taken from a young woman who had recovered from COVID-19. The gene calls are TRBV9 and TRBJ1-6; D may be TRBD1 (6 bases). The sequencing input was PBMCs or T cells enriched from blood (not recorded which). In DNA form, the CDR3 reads TGTGCCAGCAGCGTCCGGGACAATAGTTCACCCCTCCACTTT. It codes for CASSVRDNSSPLHF. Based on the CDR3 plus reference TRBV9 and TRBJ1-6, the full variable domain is DSGVTQTPKHLITATGQRVTLRCSPRSGDLSVYWYQQSLDQGLQFLIQYYNGEERAKGNILERFSAQQFPDLHSELNLSSLELGDSALYFCASSVRDNSSPLHFGNGTRLTVT.